The rows below give T cell receptor beta chains drawn from one sample of a study of T cells after yellow fever vaccination. TCRdb re-derived calls from the 5' RACE reads in MiXCR, one entry per CDR3 protein. Of hundreds of thousands of distinct CDR3 sequences in the sample, more than 5.5% were seen once. The material sequenced was PBMCs, taken 5 days after the yellow fever booster vaccination. Receptors were obtained from a man aged 25 to 40 who received the YFV17D yellow fever vaccine. CDR3s include the opening cysteine and the closing phenylalanine or tryptophan. Each record gives: J gene, clone size, V gene, CDR3 protein. The size of a clone is reported for some rows only, either as once, few or many, or as a class for expanded clones.

>TRBJ2-7|-|TRBV5-1
CASSFGGQGMLYF
>TRBJ2-1|-|TRBV19
CATNAGGNHYNEQFF
>TRBJ2-1|many|TRBV20-1
CSARDAQRSGWFDEQFF
>TRBJ2-3|many|TRBV20-1
CSATFPREAVTDTQYF
>TRBJ2-2|few|TRBV25-1
CASSECTGAYNLNTGELFF
>TRBJ1-5|-|TRBV5-6
CASSSGTVDQPQHF
>TRBJ2-3|few|TRBV29-1
CSVSGTSGRTDTQYF
>TRBJ2-1|many|TRBV7-9
CASSFIQNQLNEQFF
>TRBJ2-1|many|TRBV27
CASSLGPGGLINEQFF
>TRBJ1-3|many|TRBV20-1
CSARRGSEGNTIYF
>TRBJ2-3|-|TRBV20-1
CSAPLPDRTSYTDTQYF
>TRBJ2-1|many|TRBV6-1
CASSRPGLDNEQFF
>TRBJ2-3|many|TRBV9
CASSPRLAGDTQYF
>TRBJ2-1|many|TRBV12-3/TRBV12-4
CASSFSGTSGRNEQFF
>TRBJ2-7|-|TRBV6-1
CASSPITHSGMPHEQYF
>TRBJ2-3|-|TRBV7-2
CASSFVGQITDTQYF
>TRBJ1-4|few|TRBV12-3/TRBV12-4
CASSLSGGQEKLFF
>TRBJ2-4|few|TRBV6-1
CATADGHRGNIQYF
>TRBJ2-6|many|TRBV24-1
CATVGQGALSGANVLTF
>TRBJ2-7|many|TRBV5-1
CASSLGLERASEQYF
>TRBJ2-7|many|TRBV7-2
CASSLRTGPTYEQYF
>TRBJ2-2|few|TRBV20-1
CSAPVGTGELFF
>TRBJ2-7|-|TRBV7-9
CASSSERGRYSLQYF
>TRBJ2-1|many|TRBV5-4
CASSLLLASYNEQFF
>TRBJ2-5|-|TRBV7-6
CASSLDYSDRALGETQYF
>TRBJ2-3|-|TRBV19
CASGHRATSTDTQYF
>TRBJ2-4|-|TRBV28
CASSSERIAKNIQYF
>TRBJ2-5|few|TRBV6-2/TRBV6-3
CASSYGGRVEETQYF
>TRBJ2-1|many|TRBV4-3
CASSQGLAGVYNEQFF
>TRBJ2-3|few|TRBV7-9
CASSLGSTGRTDTQYF
>TRBJ2-7|few|TRBV20-1
CSAGGNGRNTYEQYF
>TRBJ2-3|-|TRBV20-1
CSARDRSRTTDTQYF
>TRBJ2-3|many|TRBV5-1
CASSLRRTSELTDTQYF
>TRBJ2-4|many|TRBV20-1
CSARDSAVAGAQNIQYF
>TRBJ1-1|-|TRBV6-2/TRBV6-3
CASSYSRGPNTEAFF
>TRBJ2-2|few|TRBV20-1
CSARDGRVTGELFF
>TRBJ2-7|few|TRBV5-6
CASRSNDRHYYEQYF
>TRBJ2-7|many|TRBV5-6
CASSLNRAYEQYF
>TRBJ2-7|few|TRBV5-1
CASSLGGGTGPGSYEQYF
>TRBJ2-1|few|TRBV4-3
CASSQEGTSGTLQFF
>TRBJ1-2|-|TRBV20-1
CSARDVRAHLHGYTF
>TRBJ2-7|-|TRBV7-2
CASSGRGYYEQYF
>TRBJ2-1|few|TRBV20-1
CSARNPAGGYNEQFF
>TRBJ2-7|-|TRBV20-1
CSASGLADEQYF
>TRBJ2-2|many|TRBV12-3/TRBV12-4
CASERRAGGSGELFF
>TRBJ2-6|-|TRBV18
CASSPYQTGANVLTF